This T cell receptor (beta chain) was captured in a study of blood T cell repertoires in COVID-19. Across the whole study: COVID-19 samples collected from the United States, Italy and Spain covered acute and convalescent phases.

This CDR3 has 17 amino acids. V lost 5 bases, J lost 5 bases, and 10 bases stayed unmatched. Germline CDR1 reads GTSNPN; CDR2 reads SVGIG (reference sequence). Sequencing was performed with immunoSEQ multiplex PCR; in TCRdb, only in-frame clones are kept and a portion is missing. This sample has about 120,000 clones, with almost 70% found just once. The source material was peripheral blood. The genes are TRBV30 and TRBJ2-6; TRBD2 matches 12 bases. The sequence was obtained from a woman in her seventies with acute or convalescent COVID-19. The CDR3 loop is CAWQWTSGACWANVLTF. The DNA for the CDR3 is TGTGCCTGGCAATGGACTAGCGGGGCCTGTTGGGCCAACGTCCTGACTTTC.